What follows are 5 T cell receptor beta chains derived from one specimen sequenced in a study of blood T cells in healthy people across ages. Primed by a sample-barcoded 5' primer and a J-beta primer mix, a second PCR proceeded for 7 to 11 cycles. TCRdb analysed the 5' RACE reads with MiXCR anew, one entry per CDR3 protein. The sample comprises about 680,000 distinct CDR3 sequences, approximately 49% of which are singletons, and around 32% rests with the top ten. The sequenced sample consisted of blood. The receptors here all came from a woman aged 60-75 years in good health.

This sequence joins TRBV20-1 and TRBJ2-6; a possible D gene is TRBD2 (5 bases). The CDR3 is made up of 16 amino acids. Germline V lookup: CDR1 DFQATT, CDR2 SNEGSKA (reference sequence). V was trimmed by 0 bases and J by 3 bases, leaving 12 bases between them. CDR3 sequence reads: CSARDRVRVGANVLTF. The CDR3 DNA reads as TGCAGTGCTAGAGATAGAGTGAGGGTTGGGGCCAACGTCCTGACTTTC.

In its sample, this clonotype was seen many times. This chain joins TRBV4-2 and TRBJ2-5; D is perhaps TRBD2 (6 bases). Per germline, CDR1 LGHNA and CDR2 YNFKEQ. The CDR3 extends over 16 amino acids. V shed 4 bases and J shed 5 bases, with 20 bases lying between them. DNA of the CDR3: TGTGCCAGCAGCCCGGTGGGGGGAGCGACTTTGGAGACCCAGTACTTC. The encoded protein is CASSPVGGATLETQYF.

The rearrangement links TRBV12-3 or TRBV12-4 to TRBJ2-5; D not certain. The CDR3 consists of 13 residues. The V gene lost 5 bases and the J gene lost 5 bases, with 12 bases spanning the gap. The CDR3 sequence is CASSPTHGETQYF. The CDR3 bases are TGTGCCAGCAGTCCTACCCATGGCGAGACCCAGTACTTC.

The J gene is TRBJ2-7, the V gene TRBV28, with D unresolved. Trimming pared 0 bases from V and 7 bases from J, leaving 13 bases between. The germline V gene encodes CDR1 MDHEN and CDR2 SYDVKM. This CDR3 is 14 amino acids long. DNA for the CDR3: TGTGCCAGCAGTTTATGGCAAAGCTCGTGGGAGCAGTACTTC. This translates into CASSLWQSSWEQYF.

On this clonotype: Since a much larger clone is just one base distant, this may be a read error. The chain employs TRBV5-6 and TRBJ1-2; D not resolved. The ends were cut back, 5 bases at V and 6 bases at J, with 17 bases in the middle. CDR1 and CDR2 from the germline V gene are SGHDT and YYEEEE. The CDR3 length is 14 residues. CDR3 in amino acids: CASSFTEGLDGYTF. CDR3 nucleotides: TGTGCCAGCAGTTTCACAGAGGGCTTGGATGGCTACACCTTC. Using reference TRBV5-6 and TRBJ1-2 for the parts outside the CDR3, the full variable domain is DAGVTQSPTHLIKTRGQQVTLRCSPKSGHDTVSWYQQALGQGPQFIFQYYEEEERQRGNFPDRFSGHQFPNYSSELNVNALLLGDSALYLCASSFTEGLDGYTFGSGTRLTVV.